Below are 14 T cell receptor beta chains sequenced from a single sample in a study of shared clonotypes between healthy human individuals. Positively selected for CCR7, the CD45RO-negative cells used as naive CD8 cells excluded terminally differentiated effector memory CD45RA+ cells. Method: immunoSEQ multiplex PCR; TCRdb's copy keeps in-frame clones and lacks some. Here the sample spans about 2.1 million clones, 80% to 95% being singletons. The sample consisted of naive CD8+ T cells from PBMCs. The source of these receptors is a man aged 18-30 years in good health. Some clones in this sample may be carry-over from other donors' samples.

The V gene is TRBV30, the J gene TRBJ2-7; 9 positions match TRBD1. Germline values: CDR1 GTSNPN, CDR2 SVGIG (reference sequence). This CDR3 contains 13 residues. J lost 0 bases, V lost 4 bases, and 1 base had no gene match. DNA for the CDR3: TGTGCCTGGACGACAGGGGGCTCCTACGAGCAGTACTTC. Amino acids: CAWTTGGSYEQYF.

The gene calls are TRBV10-3 and TRBJ2-7, with unresolved D. The V gene lost 10 bases and the J gene lost 0 bases, with 13 bases spanning the gap. The CDR3 runs to 13 residues. Looked up from germline, CDR1 is ENHRY and CDR2 is SYGVKD. The CDR3 sequence is CATVPGGSYEQYF. The CDR3 DNA is TGTGCCACCGTACCCGGCGGCTCCTACGAGCAGTACTTC.

This chain connects TRBV6-1 to TRBJ1-6, with D hard to call. The V and J ends lost 3 bases and 7 bases respectively, with 10 bases between them. This CDR3 spans 14 amino acids. Germline CDR1 reads MNHNS; CDR2 reads SASEGT. The CDR3 sequence is CASSDWPSNSPLHF. The CDR3 DNA reads TGTGCCAGCAGTGATTGGCCCTCCAATTCACCCCTCCACTTT.

The gene calls are TRBV2 and TRBJ2-1; tentatively, D is TRBD1 (6 bases). Per the germline V gene, CDR1 is SNHLY and CDR2 is FYNNEI. The CDR3 contains 15 residues. V was pared by 6 bases and J by 7 bases, with 19 bases between. The CDR3 here is CASSRDKKAQNEQFF. CDR3 nucleotide sequence: TGTGCCAGCAGCAGGGACAAAAAAGCACAGAATGAGCAGTTCTTC.

The CDR3 is CASSFGTDRYKGYGYTF. CDR3 DNA sequence: TGTGCCAGCAGTTTTGGGACGGACAGATATAAGGGCTATGGCTACACCTTC. This rearrangement joins TRBV27 to TRBJ1-2; TRBD1 is a possible D gene (6 bases). Trimming cost V 3 bases and J 4 bases, with 21 bases left between them. Germline CDR1 MNHEY, CDR2 SMNVEV (reference sequence). The CDR3 is 17 amino acids.

The rearrangement links TRBV11-2 to TRBJ2-1, with TRBD1 matching over 9 bases. CDR1 is SGHAT, CDR2 FQNNGV, per germline. The junction had 10 bases not matched to a gene; V was cut back by 5 bases and J by 8 bases. The length of the CDR3 is 15 residues. The CDR3 protein is CASSGRDRVIDEQFF. CDR3 DNA sequence: TGTGCCAGCAGCGGCCGGGACAGGGTCATCGATGAGCAGTTCTTC. The full variable domain, with the rest looked up from reference TRBV11-2 and TRBJ2-1, is EAGVAQSPRYKIIEKRQSVAFWCNPISGHATLYWYQQILGQGPKLLIQFQNNGVVDDSQLPKDRFSAERLKGVDSTLKIQPAKLEDSAVYLCASSGRDRVIDEQFFGPGTRLTVL.

The gene calls are TRBV7-2 and TRBJ1-5; 10 bases map to TRBD1. V trimming: 6 bases; J trimming: 7 bases; junction bases outside the gene matches: 12. This CDR3 comprises 16 residues. Germline V lookup: CDR1 SGHTA, CDR2 FQGNSA. The CDR3, as DNA: TGTGCCAGCAGTCCTCGTTCCGGGACAGGGGCCCAGCCCCAGCATTTT. It yields the protein CASSPRSGTGAQPQHF.

V and J are TRBV23-1 and TRBJ2-7, with 7 bases fitting TRBD1. TRBV23-1 has ORF status, its function being uncertain. CDR3 size: 13 residues. The V and J ends lost 9 bases and 2 bases, in that order; junction bases with no gene match: 7. CDR3 coding DNA: TGCGCCAGTCCCTTGGGACAGCCCTACGAGCAGTACTTC. Protein: CASPLGQPYEQYF.

This clone has just one count. The sample carries other DNA sequences with the same CDR3. The rearrangement joins TRBV4-1 to TRBJ2-7; 11 nucleotides match TRBD1. The junction had 2 bases not matched to a gene; V was cut back by 1 base and J by 3 bases. This CDR3 contains 15 residues. CDR1 MGHRA and CDR2 YSYEKL come from the germline V gene. In DNA form, the CDR3 reads TGCGCCAGCAGCCAAGGGGGGACAGGGGGCTACGAGCAGTACTTC. Translation gives CASSQGGTGGYEQYF.

V usage is TRBV7-3 and J usage is TRBJ2-6; no clear D. Germline CDR1 and CDR2: SGHTA and FQGTGA. V gave up 7 bases and J gave up 3 bases, with 7 bases separating them. This CDR3 spans 13 amino acids. CDR3 sequence reads: CASTNHGANVLTF. The DNA for the CDR3 is TGTGCCAGCACCAACCATGGGGCCAACGTCCTGACTTTC.

The chain couples TRBV7-9 to TRBJ2-6, with unresolved D. The CDR3 spans 13 residues. Between the trimmed V and J ends, which lost 8 bases and 4 bases, there was a span of 9 bases. Germline V CDR1 and CDR2: SEHNR, FQNEAQ (reference sequence). The CDR3 region is CASHSLGANVLTF. In DNA form, the CDR3 reads TGTGCCAGCCATTCGTTGGGGGCCAACGTCCTGACTTTC. Full variable domain (outside the CDR3, taken from reference TRBV7-9 and TRBJ2-6): DTGVSQNPRHKITKRGQNVTFRCDPISEHNRLYWYRQTLGQGPEFLTYFQNEAQLEKSRLLSDRFSAERPKGSFSTLEIQRTEQGDSAMYLCASHSLGANVLTFGAGSRLTVL.

This rearrangement joins TRBV29-1 to TRBJ2-7; D is unclear. This CDR3 region has 13 residues. V was shortened by 2 bases and J by 4 bases, with 12 bases between the two germline ends. In germline, CDR1 is SQVTM, CDR2 ANQGSEA. In DNA form, the CDR3 reads TGCAGCGTTGAATCTGACGAGATATACGAGCAGTACTTC. This gives the protein CSVESDEIYEQYF.

The chain couples TRBV27 to TRBJ1-3; the D gene is possibly TRBD1 (5 bases). V gave up 6 bases and J gave up 3 bases, with 21 bases separating them. This CDR3 comprises 17 residues. Germline CDR1 and CDR2: MNHEY and SMNVEV (reference sequence). The CDR3 loop reads CASRPPGPQPFGNTIYF. DNA of the CDR3: TGTGCCAGCAGGCCACCGGGACCCCAGCCCTTTGGAAACACCATATATTTT.

The chain carries TRBV11-2 and TRBJ2-5; 7 bases are a match to TRBD1. V lost 5 bases and J lost 2; bases outside the gene matches: 14. CDR1 and CDR2 from the germline V gene are SGHAT and FQNNGV. There are 17 residues in the CDR3. CDR3: CASSTIGLQGRQETQYF. The CDR3 DNA is TGTGCCAGCAGCACTATAGGATTACAGGGGCGACAAGAGACCCAGTACTTC.